This TCR beta chain emerged from a study of TIL therapy for anti-PD-1-resistant metastatic lung cancer. This sample's time point: pre-treatment sample, taken before nivolumab and TIL therapy. Tumor tissue came from excised metastases, mostly pleural nodules or supraclavicular lymph nodes. CDR3 length equals 12 residues. Trimming took off 7 bases at V and 0 bases at J, with 10 bases between the two ends. CDR1 SQVTM and CDR2 ANQGSEA come from the germline V gene. The immunoSEQ assay was v3. TCRdb keeps only in-frame clones here, not all; method: immunoSEQ multiplex PCR. The sample records tens of thousands of clones, 60% to 80% being singletons.

The sample consisted of tumor tissue, taken at baseline. The receptor was derived from a woman aged 25-85 years with non-small cell lung cancer. The rearrangement joins TRBV29-1 to TRBJ2-7; D possibly corresponds to TRBD1 (6 bases). CDR3 amino acids: CSAGTLSYEQYF. Here the CDR3 DNA reads TGCAGCGCCGGGACACTCTCCTACGAGCAGTACTTC.